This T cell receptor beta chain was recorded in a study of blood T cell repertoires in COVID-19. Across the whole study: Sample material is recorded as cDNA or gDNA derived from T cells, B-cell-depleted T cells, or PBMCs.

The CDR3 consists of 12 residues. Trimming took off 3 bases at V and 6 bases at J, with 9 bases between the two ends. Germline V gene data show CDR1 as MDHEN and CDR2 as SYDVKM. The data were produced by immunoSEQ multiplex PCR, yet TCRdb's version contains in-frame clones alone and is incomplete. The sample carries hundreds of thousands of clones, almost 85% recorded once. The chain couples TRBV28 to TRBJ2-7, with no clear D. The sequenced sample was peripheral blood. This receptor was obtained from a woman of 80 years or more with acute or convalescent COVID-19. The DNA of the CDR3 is TGTGCCAGCAGTTTGATTAATAGCGAGCAGTACTTC. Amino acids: CASSLINSEQYF.